This TCR beta chain was sequenced for a study of T cell responses to AZD1222 COVID-19 vaccine. Assay used: immunoSEQ multiplex PCR; TCRdb lists only in-frame clones, some missing. The sample carries more than 150,000 clones, approximately 91% recorded once. The CDR3 has 15 residues. The ends lost 2 bases at V and 7 bases at J; junction bases unmatched: 7. In germline, CDR1 is SGHRS, CDR2 YFSETQ. The V and J genes are TRBV5-1 and TRBJ2-2; 8 bases line up with TRBD1. This receptor was identified in an adult who received the AZD1222 COVID-19 vaccine. The input for sequencing was peripheral blood, taken 28 days after the second AZD1222 dose. CDR3 sequence reads: CASSFGRGLDGELFF. As DNA, the CDR3 is TGCGCCAGCAGCTTTGGCAGGGGGCTAGACGGGGAGCTGTTTTTT. Full variable domain (remainder filled in from reference TRBV5-1 and TRBJ2-2): KAGVTQTPRYLIKTRGQQVTLSCSPISGHRSVSWYQQTPGQGLQFLFEYFSETQRNKGNFPGRFSGRQFSNSRSEMNVSTLELGDSALYLCASSFGRGLDGELFFGEGSRLTVL.